Below, one TCR beta chain is given with its context. V was pared by 0 bases and J by 1 base, with 9 bases between. The CDR3 covers 15 residues. Germline V gene lookup returns CDR1 LGHNA and CDR2 YSLEER. The data are from a study of technical replicates of blood from a handful of donors. Sequencing was performed with immunoSEQ multiplex PCR; in TCRdb, only in-frame clones are kept and a portion is missing. The table shows around 72,000 clones, with approximately 98% occurring only once. V usage is TRBV4-3 and J usage is TRBJ2-5; D is possibly TRBD2 (5 bases). The TCR was taken from a human donor in good health. The sample taken for sequencing was T cells isolated from PBMCs. CDR3 residues: CASSQDGRAQETQYF. The CDR3 region has the DNA TGCGCCAGCAGCCAAGACGGGCGGGCCCAAGAGACCCAGTACTTC.